The 19 T cell receptor beta chains listed next were all sequenced from one sample in a study of early T cells in non-severe SARS-CoV-2 infection. TCRdb analysed the 5' RACE reads with MiXCR anew, one entry per CDR3 protein. Of fewer than 55,000 distinct CDR3 sequences listed, around 9.1% are singletons. Sequencing was carried out using whole blood. The receptors come from an adult who was a healthcare worker with PCR-confirmed SARS-CoV-2 infection or an uninfected control (not recorded which).

This clonotype was seen repeatedly, ten times or more. This chain connects TRBV10-3 to TRBJ2-2; D tentatively reads TRBD1 or TRBD2 (5 bases each). The V gene's germline CDR1 is ENHRY and CDR2 SYGVKD. This CDR3 comprises 15 residues. V lost 6 bases and J lost 0, with 11 bases in between. CDR3 residues: CAISSGPTNTGELFF. As DNA, the CDR3 is TGTGCCATCAGCTCGGGACCCACGAACACCGGGGAGCTGTTTTTT.

This clonotype was seen many times. The chain recombines TRBV3-1 with TRBJ2-7; D may match TRBD1 or TRBD2 (5 bases each). The CDR3 extends over 11 amino acids. Germline assignment: CDR1 LGHDT and CDR2 YNNKEL (reference sequence). The germline V and J ends were trimmed by 4 bases and 6 bases, with 7 bases remaining between them. CDR3 in amino acids: CASSPGAEQYF. The CDR3 DNA reads as TGTGCCAGCAGCCCCGGGGCCGAGCAGTACTTC.

V and J are TRBV7-9 and TRBJ2-3; no firm D call. The germline V gene has CDR1 SEHNR and CDR2 FQNEAQ (reference sequence). CDR3 size: 14 residues. V shed 3 bases and J shed 6 bases, with 13 bases lying between them. For the CDR3, the DNA is TGTGCCAGCAGCTTGGCCTTCAACCCGGATACGCAGTATTTT. It encodes CASSLAFNPDTQYF.

This clonotype was seen a handful of times. The genes are TRBV7-2 and TRBJ2-4; 12 positions match TRBD2. Germline CDR1 and CDR2: SGHTA and FQGNSA. Unmatched junction bases numbered 4, after V lost 4 bases and J lost 6 bases. The CDR3 covers 15 residues. The CDR3 loop is CASSSLAGGINIQYF. The CDR3 DNA sequence: TGTGCCAGCAGCTCACTAGCGGGAGGAATAAACATTCAGTACTTC.

The chain carries TRBV9 and TRBJ2-7; 7 nucleotides agree with TRBD2. With 0 bases clipped from V and 2 bases from J, the junction kept 2 bases outside the gene matches. CDR1 SGDLS and CDR2 YYNGEE come from the germline V gene. There are 14 residues in the CDR3. The CDR3 coding sequence is TGTGCCAGCAGCGTAGAGGGAGGGCCCTACGAGCAGTACTTC. This sequence encodes CASSVEGGPYEQYF.

The sample holds many counts of this clonotype. This rearrangement joins TRBV7-2 to TRBJ1-6; D gene unclear. Trimming took 2 bases from V and 7 from J, leaving 9 bases between them. Germline V gene data show CDR1 as SGHTA and CDR2 as FQGNSA. The CDR3 extends over 14 amino acids. The CDR3 sequence is CASSLQQQNSPLHF. CDR3 bases: TGTGCCAGCAGCTTACAGCAGCAGAATTCACCCCTCCACTTT. Variable domain in full (rest from reference TRBV7-2 and TRBJ1-6): GAGVSQSPSNKVTEKGKDVELRCDPISGHTALYWYRQSLGQGLEFLIYFQGNSAPDKSGLPSDRFSAERTGGSVSTLTIQRTQQEDSAVYLCASSLQQQNSPLHFGNGTRLTVT.

This clonotype was observed at least ten times. This chain links TRBV19 with TRBJ2-3, with D perhaps matching TRBD1 (7 bases). The germline V and J ends were trimmed by 3 bases and 3 bases, with 16 bases remaining between them. The V gene's germline CDR1 is LNHDA and CDR2 SQIVND (reference sequence). The CDR3 spans 16 residues. CDR3 in DNA: TGTGCCAGTAGTATTGGGGCAGGGGGGATAACAGATACGCAGTATTTT. Translating gives CASSIGAGGITDTQYF.

Concerning this clonotype: This may arise from a read error, as a much more abundant clone is one base away. J is TRBJ2-5 and V is TRBV7-6; possibly TRBD2 for D (6 bases). The CDR3 runs 15 residues. V was trimmed by 5 bases and J by 4 bases, leaving 17 bases between them. Germline lookup yields CDR1 SGHVS and CDR2 FNYEAQ. The CDR3 DNA sequence: TGTGCCAGCAGCGAATGGGACTTAAAAGGAGAGACCCAGTACTTC. Amino acid sequence: CASSEWDLKGETQYF.

This clonotype was recorded many times. The gene calls are TRBV5-1 and TRBJ2-7; 10 nucleotides align to TRBD1. Losses at the gene ends were 3 bases for V and 1 base for J; bases not matched to a gene: 4. CDR1 SGHRS and CDR2 YFSETQ come from the germline V gene. This CDR3 has 15 amino acids. For the CDR3, the DNA is TGCGCCAGCAGCTCCCGACAGGGGGCTTCCTACGAGCAGTACTTC. It codes for CASSSRQGASYEQYF.

At least ten counts were recorded for this clonotype. This chain uses TRBV12-3 or TRBV12-4 with TRBJ2-4; TRBD2 matches 7 bases. The CDR3 totals 18 residues. The V gene end was trimmed by 5 bases and the J gene end by 0 bases; junction bases not matched to a gene: 13. CDR3 region: CASSRGGAGPLAKNIQYF. The CDR3, as DNA: TGTGCCAGCAGTCGGGGAGGAGCGGGACCCCTAGCCAAAAACATTCAGTACTTC.

This clonotype was observed many times. V and J are TRBV11-1 and TRBJ2-3; tentative D call: TRBD2 (6 bases). The V end was cut by 5 bases, the J end by 1 base, with 16 bases between. The CDR3 runs 16 residues. From germline, CDR1 is SGHAT and CDR2 FQDESV (reference sequence). CDR3 DNA: TGTGCCAGCAGCCCGGCGAGGGACTTAGGCACAGATACGCAGTATTTT. Its protein product is CASSPARDLGTDTQYF. Full variable domain (outside the CDR3, taken from reference TRBV11-1 and TRBJ2-3): EAEVAQSPRYKITEKSQAVAFWCDPISGHATLYWYRQILGQGPELLVQFQDESVVDDSQLPKDRFSAERLKGVDSTLKIQPAELGDSAMYLCASSPARDLGTDTQYFGPGTRLTVL.

This clonotype was seen many times. This chain connects TRBV7-9 to TRBJ2-7, with a possible D match to TRBD1 (6 bases). Germline V CDR1 and CDR2: SEHNR, FQNEAQ (reference sequence). V was clipped by 1 base and J by 3 bases, with 16 bases between them. The CDR3 runs to 16 residues. CDR3 sequence: CASSLVGTPRFYEQYF. In DNA form, the CDR3 reads TGTGCCAGCAGCTTAGTCGGGACACCGAGATTCTACGAGCAGTACTTC. The full variable domain, its missing parts supplied by reference TRBV7-9 and TRBJ2-7, is DTGVSQNPRHKITKRGQNVTFRCDPISEHNRLYWYRQTLGQGPEFLTYFQNEAQLEKSRLLSDRFSAERPKGSFSTLEIQRTEQGDSAMYLCASSLVGTPRFYEQYFGPGTRLTVT.

This clonotype showed up many times. The chain links TRBV5-1 to TRBJ2-3, with D hard to call. V gave up 2 bases and J gave up 6 bases, with 7 bases separating them. The CDR3 has 12 amino acids. Germline V lookup: CDR1 SGHRS, CDR2 YFSETQ. The CDR3 region has the DNA TGCGCCAGCAGCTTCACCCGGGATACGCAGTATTTT. Residues: CASSFTRDTQYF. Supplemented by reference TRBV5-1 and TRBJ2-3, the full variable domain reads KAGVTQTPRYLIKTRGQQVTLSCSPISGHRSVSWYQQTPGQGLQFLFEYFSETQRNKGNFPGRFSGRQFSNSRSEMNVSTLELGDSALYLCASSFTRDTQYFGPGTRLTVL.

This clonotype was counted ten times or more. V and J are TRBV10-2 and TRBJ1-4; possible D gene TRBD1, 6 bases. Trimming removed 6 bases at V and 7 bases at J, with 15 bases between. The CDR3 is made up of 14 amino acids. The germline gives CDR1 WSHSY, CDR2 SAAADI. Written as DNA, the CDR3 is TGCGCCAGCAGGGCCGGACAGCATGGTGAAAAACTGTTTTTT. Protein sequence: CASRAGQHGEKLFF.

This clonotype came up many times. This likely comes from a read error, as the CDR3 has no conserved phenylalanine or tryptophan at its end. The DNA is left out, because the CDR3 cannot be placed on it with certainty; the CDR3 is given as TCRdb lists it. The chain couples TRBV11-2 to TRBJ1-2. The CDR3 is 15 residues long, counting both termini. Germline loops: CDR1 SGHAT, CDR2 FQNNGV. CDR3 loop: CASSLNDTHSMATPS.

The CDR3 spells CSVERGQAFDEQYF. DNA for the CDR3: TGCAGTGTCGAGCGGGGACAGGCCTTCGACGAGCAGTACTTC. The J gene is TRBJ2-7, the V gene TRBV20-1; TRBD1 might be the D (8 bases). Germline assignment: CDR1 DFQATT and CDR2 SNEGSKA (reference sequence). V was clipped by 7 bases and J by 5 bases, with 21 bases between them. The CDR3 totals 14 residues.

CDR3 DNA sequence: TGTGCCAGCAGCTTATCGGTGGGGCAGTACTTC. Amino acid sequence: CASSLSVGQYF. This sequence joins TRBV11-2 and TRBJ2-7, with unresolved D. The germline V and J ends were trimmed by 2 bases and 9 bases, with 8 bases remaining between them. The CDR3 is 11 residues long. Germline values: CDR1 SGHAT, CDR2 FQNNGV.

As concerns this clonotype: This clone may be a read error of a much larger clone one base away. J is TRBJ1-5 and V is TRBV30; D gene ambiguous. From germline, CDR1 is GTSNPN and CDR2 SVGIG (reference sequence). This CDR3 spans 15 amino acids. V was cut by 0 bases and J by 5 bases, with 14 bases left in between. Here the CDR3 DNA reads TGTGCCTGGAGTGTACATTTGTTGCGCGATCAGCCCCAGCATTTT. Translation: CAWSVHLLRDQPQHF.

The gene calls are TRBV7-2 and TRBJ2-3, with TRBD2 matching over 12 bases. Germline V gene lookup returns CDR1 SGHTA and CDR2 FQGNSA. The junction had 9 bases not matched to a gene; V was cut back by 5 bases and J by 3 bases. The CDR3 is 17 amino acids. The CDR3 is CASSPMASGGATDTQYF. CDR3 coding DNA: TGTGCCAGCAGCCCCATGGCTAGCGGGGGGGCGACAGATACGCAGTATTTT.